This TCR beta chain is drawn from a study of T cells in Graves' hyperthyroidism and ophthalmopathy. Study-wide points: Within blood appeared most thyroid clonotypes that had expanded above 0.001.

This clonotype was counted only a few times. Antigen unknown. The CDR3 has 14 amino acids. With V trimmed by 2 bases and J by 3 bases, 7 bases remained unmatched. Per the germline V gene, CDR1 is DFQATT and CDR2 is SNEGSKA (reference sequence). Graves' hyperthyroidism showing no ophthalmopathy progression within 18 months was considered stable. Patients aged 18 to 65 had newly diagnosed hyperthyroidism of under 2 months' duration. Not enrolled were patients with uncontrolled infection, other autoimmune disease, pregnancy or lactation. Amplification yielded TCR beta CDR3 regions, with RNA transcripts as the source. HTBI primers were used for first-round RT-PCR of the TCR CDR3. TCRdb re-called the multiplex PCR reads with MiXCR, one entry per CDR3 protein. The sample holds 800,000 or so distinct CDR3 sequences, 35% to 40% seen once.

The sample taken for sequencing was blood. This chain links TRBV20-1 with TRBJ2-7; 7 nucleotides align to TRBD1. This sequence originates from a man aged 18-30 years with Graves' hyperthyroidism. The CDR3 protein is CSARPTTGIYEQYF. For the CDR3, the DNA is TGCAGTGCTAGACCCACGACAGGGATCTACGAGCAGTACTTC.